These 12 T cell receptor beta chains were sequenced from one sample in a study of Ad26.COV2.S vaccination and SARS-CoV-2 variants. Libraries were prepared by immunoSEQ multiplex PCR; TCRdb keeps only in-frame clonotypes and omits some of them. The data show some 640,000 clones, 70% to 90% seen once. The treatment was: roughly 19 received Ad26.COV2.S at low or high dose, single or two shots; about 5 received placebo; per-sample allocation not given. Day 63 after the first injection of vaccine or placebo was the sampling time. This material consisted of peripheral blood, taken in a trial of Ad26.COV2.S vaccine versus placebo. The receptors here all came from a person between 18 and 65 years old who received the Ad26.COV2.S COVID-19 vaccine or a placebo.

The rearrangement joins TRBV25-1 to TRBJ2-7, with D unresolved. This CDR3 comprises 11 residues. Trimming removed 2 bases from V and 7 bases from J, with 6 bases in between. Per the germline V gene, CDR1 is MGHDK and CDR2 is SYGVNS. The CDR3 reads CASSERREQYF. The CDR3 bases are TGTGCCAGCAGTGAACGGCGTGAGCAGTACTTC.

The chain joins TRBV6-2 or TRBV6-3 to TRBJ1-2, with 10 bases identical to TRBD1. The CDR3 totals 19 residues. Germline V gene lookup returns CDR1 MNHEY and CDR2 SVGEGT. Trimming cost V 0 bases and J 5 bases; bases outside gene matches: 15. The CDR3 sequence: CASSYSDRGRQDKGYGYTF. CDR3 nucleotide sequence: TGTGCCAGCAGTTACTCCGACAGGGGGCGGCAAGACAAGGGTTATGGCTACACCTTC.

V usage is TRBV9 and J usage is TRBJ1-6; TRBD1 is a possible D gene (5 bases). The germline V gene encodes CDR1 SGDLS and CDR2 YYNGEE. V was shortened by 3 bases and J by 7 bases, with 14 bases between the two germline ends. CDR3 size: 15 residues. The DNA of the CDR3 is TGTGCCAGCAGCGCCCCCGGGGGAACAAATTCACCCCTCCACTTT. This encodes CASSAPGGTNSPLHF.

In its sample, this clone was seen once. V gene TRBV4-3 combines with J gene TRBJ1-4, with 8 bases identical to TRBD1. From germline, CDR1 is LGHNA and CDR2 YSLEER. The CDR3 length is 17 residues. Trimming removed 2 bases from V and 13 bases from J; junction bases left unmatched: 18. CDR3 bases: TGCGCCAGCAGCCAACACGGAGCCCGGGACAGGACTATAGGACTGTTTTTT. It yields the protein CASSQHGARDRTIGLFF.

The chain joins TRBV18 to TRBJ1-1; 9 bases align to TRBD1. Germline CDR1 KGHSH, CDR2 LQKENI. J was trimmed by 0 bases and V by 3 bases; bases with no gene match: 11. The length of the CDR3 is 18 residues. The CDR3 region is CASSPPNRGPRLNTEAFF. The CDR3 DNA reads TGTGCCAGCTCACCCCCCAACAGGGGGCCTAGATTGAACACTGAAGCTTTCTTT.

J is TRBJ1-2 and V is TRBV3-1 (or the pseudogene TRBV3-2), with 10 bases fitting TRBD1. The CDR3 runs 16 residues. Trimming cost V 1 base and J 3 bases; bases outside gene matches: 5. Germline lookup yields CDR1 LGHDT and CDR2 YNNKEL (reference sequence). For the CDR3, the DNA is TGTGCCAGCAGCCAAGCCGGGACAGGGGCCGACTATGGCTACACCTTC. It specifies CASSQAGTGADYGYTF.

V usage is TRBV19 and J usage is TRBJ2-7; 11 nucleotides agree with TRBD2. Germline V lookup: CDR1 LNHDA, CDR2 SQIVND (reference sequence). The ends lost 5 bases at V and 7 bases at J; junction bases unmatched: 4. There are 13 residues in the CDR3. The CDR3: CASSVASGREQYF. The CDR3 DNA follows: TGTGCCAGTAGTGTGGCTAGCGGGAGGGAGCAGTACTTC.

Written as DNA, the CDR3 is TGTGCCAGCAGCTTTTCCCGGGAGTTCGAGCAGTACTTC. This encodes CASSFSREFEQYF. This rearrangement joins TRBV7-2 to TRBJ2-7; possibly TRBD2 for D (6 bases). CDR3 length: 13 residues. Trimming left V 3 bases short and J 6 bases short, with 12 bases between. Germline V gene sequence: CDR1 SGHTA, CDR2 FQGNSA. The full variable domain, completed using reference TRBV7-2 and TRBJ2-7, is GAGVSQSPSNKVTEKGKDVELRCDPISGHTALYWYRQSLGQGLEFLIYFQGNSAPDKSGLPSDRFSAERTGGSVSTLTIQRTQQEDSAVYLCASSFSREFEQYFGPGTRLTVT.

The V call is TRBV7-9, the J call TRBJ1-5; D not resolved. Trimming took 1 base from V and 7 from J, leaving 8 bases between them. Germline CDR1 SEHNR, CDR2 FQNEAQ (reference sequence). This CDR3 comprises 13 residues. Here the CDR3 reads CASSLVGRQPQHF. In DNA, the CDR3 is TGTGCCAGCAGCTTAGTAGGCCGCCAGCCCCAGCATTTT.

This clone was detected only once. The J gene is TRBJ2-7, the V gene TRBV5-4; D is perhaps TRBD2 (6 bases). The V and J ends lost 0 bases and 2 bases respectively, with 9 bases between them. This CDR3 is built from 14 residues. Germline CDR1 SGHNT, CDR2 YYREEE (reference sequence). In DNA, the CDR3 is TGTGCCAGCAGCTTGGGCGGGAAGCCCTACGAGCAGTACTTC. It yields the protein CASSLGGKPYEQYF.

CDR3 DNA sequence: TGCGCCAGCAGCTTGAAACAGGGGGCGAGCTCCGGGGAGCTGTTTTTT. Translating it yields CASSLKQGASSGELFF. V gene TRBV5-1 combines with J gene TRBJ2-2; TRBD1 matches at 9 bases. Trimming cost V 1 base and J 6 bases; bases outside gene matches: 7. From germline, CDR1 is SGHRS and CDR2 YFSETQ. The CDR3 is 16 residues long. The full variable domain, completed using reference TRBV5-1 and TRBJ2-2, is KAGVTQTPRYLIKTRGQQVTLSCSPISGHRSVSWYQQTPGQGLQFLFEYFSETQRNKGNFPGRFSGRQFSNSRSEMNVSTLELGDSALYLCASSLKQGASSGELFFGEGSRLTVL.

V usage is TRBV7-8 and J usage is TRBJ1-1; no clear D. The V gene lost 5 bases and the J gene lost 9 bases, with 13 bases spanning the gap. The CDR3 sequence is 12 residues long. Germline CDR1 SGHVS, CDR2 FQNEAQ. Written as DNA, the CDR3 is TGTGCCAGCAGCCCCTCGGGCCGACAAGCTTTCTTT. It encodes CASSPSGRQAFF.